This is a list of T cell receptor beta chains from one sample in a study of cytomegalovirus exposure and HLA in healthy donors. Assay used: immunoSEQ multiplex PCR; TCRdb lists only in-frame clones, some missing. The table includes 95,000 to 150,000 clones, 81% detected once. Sequenced material: PBMCs. The source is a woman aged 35 to 49 in good health and CMV-seronegative. CDR3s include the opening cysteine and the closing phenylalanine or tryptophan. The D gene is left open where the match is weak. Clone sizes are given selectively: once, few, many, or a class where the clone is expanded.

j_call v_call d_call clone_size cdr3_nt cdr3_aa
TRBJ2-7 TRBV11-1 NA NA TGTGCCAGCAGCCTGACCGGGACAAGTACCTACGAGCAGTACTTC CASSLTGTSTYEQYF
TRBJ2-3 TRBV6-1 TRBD1 few TGTGCCAGCAGTGAAGGAAGAGGGGGCGCAGATACGCAGTATTTT CASSEGRGGADTQYF
TRBJ2-2 TRBV19 NA NA TGTGCTAGTAGTATATGGTCAGGGGATTTGGGCGGGGAGCTGTTTTTT CASSIWSGDLGGELFF
TRBJ1-2 TRBV7-9 NA NA TGTGCCAGCAGAGTAGCTAACTATGGCTACACCTTC CASRVANYGYTF
TRBJ2-7 TRBV7-2 TRBD1 few TGTGCCAGCAGCTTAAAGGTTTTGGGTTTGCAGGGGGCGTACGAGCAGTACTTC CASSLKVLGLQGAYEQYF
TRBJ1-2 TRBV9 NA once TGTGCCAGCAGCTCGAGCTTCCGGGACAATCGTAACTATGGCTACACCTTC CASSSSFRDNRNYGYTF
TRBJ1-3 TRBV7-8 NA once TGTGCCAGCAGCTCGGCGAGGATCTCTGGAAACACCATATATTTT CASSSARISGNTIYF
TRBJ2-4 TRBV2 TRBD1 NA TGTGCCAGCAAGGGACAGACTCTAGCCAAAAACATTCAGTACTTC CASKGQTLAKNIQYF
TRBJ2-7 TRBV10-3 TRBD1 NA TGTGCCATCAGTGAATCAGGGGGCTTGAATGAGCAGTACTTC CAISESGGLNEQYF
TRBJ2-5 TRBV7-3 NA NA TGTGCCAGCAGCTTAACCCTCCAAGAGACCCAGTACTTC CASSLTLQETQYF
TRBJ1-1 TRBV6-5 NA NA TGTGCCAGCAGTCCCCTCGGAGAGGAAGCTTTCTTT CASSPLGEEAFF
TRBJ2-7 TRBV29-1 TRBD2 once TGCAGCGTTGTGTCGGAGCAGCGGGGACCCTACGAGCAGTACTTC CSVVSEQRGPYEQYF
TRBJ2-5 TRBV5-4 NA NA TGTGCCAGCAGTTCTCTGAACAGGGACCAAGAGACCCAGTACTTC CASSSLNRDQETQYF
TRBJ2-1 TRBV5-1 TRBD2 NA TGCGCCAGCAGCCAACTAGCGGAGGGGGAGCAGTTCTTC CASSQLAEGEQFF
TRBJ2-7 TRBV6-5 TRBD1 NA TGTGCCAGCAGTACCGGACAGGGGTCACCCTACGAGCAGTACTTC CASSTGQGSPYEQYF
TRBJ2-1 TRBV6-6 TRBD2 NA TGTGCCAGCAGTTCGTCAACTAGCGGCTACAATGAGCAGTTCTTC CASSSSTSGYNEQFF
TRBJ1-1 TRBV6-4 TRBD1 NA TGTGCCAGCAGGCCGACAGGGGGGAACACTGAAGCTTTCTTT CASRPTGGNTEAFF
TRBJ2-7 TRBV4-1 TRBD1 NA TGCGCCAGCAGCCCACAGGCAGGGGGCTACGAGCAGTACTTC CASSPQAGGYEQYF
TRBJ2-5 TRBV5-1 TRBD2 NA TGCGCCAGCAGCTTTACTAGCGGGGGGACCCAAGAGACCCAGTACTTC CASSFTSGGTQETQYF
TRBJ2-3 TRBV19 TRBD2 NA TGTGCCAGTAGTAAGGCTAGCGGGAGGCCTAGCACAGATACGCAGTATTTT CASSKASGRPSTDTQYF
TRBJ1-1 TRBV28 NA NA TGTGCCAGCGCAAGGGGGGGGACTGAAGCTTTCTTT CASARGGTEAFF
TRBJ2-7 TRBV2 TRBD1 NA TGTGCCAGCAGTGAAGCGCGGACAGGGGCCGAGCAGTACTTC CASSEARTGAEQYF
TRBJ1-1 TRBV7-9 TRBD1 once TGTTCCAGCAGCTTAGGGCGGGGACAGGGATCGAACACTGAAGCTTTCTTT CSSSLGRGQGSNTEAFF
TRBJ1-2 TRBV19 NA NA TGTGCCAGTAGTATGGACCGCGGGGGCTATGGCTACACCTTC CASSMDRGGYGYTF
TRBJ2-5 TRBV5-1 NA NA TGCGCCAGCACCAAAGATAAGGGGGGGCAAGAGACCCAGTACTTC CASTKDKGGQETQYF